This note documents a single T cell receptor (beta chain) sequence. What it binds is unknown. This entry belongs to a study of shared clonotypes between healthy human individuals. Study at large: Plates per donor: three CD4 naive, three CD4 memory, two CD8 naive, one CD8 memory. Whole-study findings and limits: It was expected that sequencing depth would affect clonotype sharing among donors.

V lost 6 bases, J lost 2 bases, and 8 bases stayed unmatched. This CDR3 is 17 amino acids long. Germline V CDR1 and CDR2: SSHAT, FNYEAQ (reference sequence). The authors' processing: Junction-only sequences without quality scores were provided by ImmunoSEQ, so filtering was different. Here immunoSEQ multiplex PCR was the method, and the copy in TCRdb shows in-frame clones only, minus some. That table furnishes V, J and clone size, whereas the DNA furnished D and trimming. This sample yields roughly 640,000 clones, of which about 97% are seen a single time; 0.045% to 0.06% belongs to the top ten. The sample was naive CD4+ T cells sorted from blood. Subset denoted: CD45RA+ positively selected. This rearrangement joins TRBV7-7 to TRBJ2-6, with 9 bases fitting TRBD1. This receptor was identified in a woman younger than 45 in good health. DNA for the CDR3: TGTGCCAGCAGTCCAGGACAGGGGCGACCTGGGGCCAACGTCCTGACTTTC. This encodes CASSPGQGRPGANVLTF.